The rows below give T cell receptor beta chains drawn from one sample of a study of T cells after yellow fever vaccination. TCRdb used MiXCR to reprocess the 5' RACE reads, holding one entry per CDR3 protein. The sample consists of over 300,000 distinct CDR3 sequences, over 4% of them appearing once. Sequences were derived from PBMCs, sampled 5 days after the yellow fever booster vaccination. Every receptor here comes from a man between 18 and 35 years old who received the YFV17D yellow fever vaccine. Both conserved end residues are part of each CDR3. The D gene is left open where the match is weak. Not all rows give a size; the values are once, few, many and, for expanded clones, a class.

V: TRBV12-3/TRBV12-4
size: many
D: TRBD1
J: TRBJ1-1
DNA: TGTGCCAGCACCAGGACAGGGCGGAACACTGAAGCTTTCTTT
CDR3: CASTRTGRNTEAFF

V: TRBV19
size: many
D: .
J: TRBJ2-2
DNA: TGTGCCAGTAGTAGAGGGGAAGACACCGGGGAGCTGTTTTTT
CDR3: CASSRGEDTGELFF

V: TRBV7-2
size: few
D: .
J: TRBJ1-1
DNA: TGTGCCAGCAGCTTTGGAGGGTTCGGTTACACTGAAGCTTTCTTT
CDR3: CASSFGGFGYTEAFF

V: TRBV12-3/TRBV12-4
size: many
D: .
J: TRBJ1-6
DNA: TGTGCCAGCAGCTTTCTGAATTCACCCCTCCACTTT
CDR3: CASSFLNSPLHF

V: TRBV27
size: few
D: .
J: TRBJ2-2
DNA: TGTGCCAGCAGCCCAGGGACGGGGAGGACCGGGGAGCTGTTTTTT
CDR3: CASSPGTGRTGELFF

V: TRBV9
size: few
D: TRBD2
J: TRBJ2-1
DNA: TGTGCCAGCAGCGTAGAATTTAGCGGGGGAATCAATGAGCAGTTCTTC
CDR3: CASSVEFSGGINEQFF

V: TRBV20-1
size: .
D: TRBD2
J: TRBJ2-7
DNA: TGCAGTGCTAGATATAGCGGGGGCCCCTACGAGCAGTACTTC
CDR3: CSARYSGGPYEQYF

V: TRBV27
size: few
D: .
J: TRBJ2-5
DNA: TGTGCCAGCAGTCCTAAAAGGGTGCAAGAGACCCAGTACTTC
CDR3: CASSPKRVQETQYF

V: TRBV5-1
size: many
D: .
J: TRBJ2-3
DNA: TGCGCCAGCAGCTTGCTGGGGGCGAGAGATACGCAGTATTTT
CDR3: CASSLLGARDTQYF

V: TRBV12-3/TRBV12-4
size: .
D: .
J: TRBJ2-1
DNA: TGTGCCAGCAGTTGGGGGGGCCACAATGAGCAGTTCTTC
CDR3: CASSWGGHNEQFF

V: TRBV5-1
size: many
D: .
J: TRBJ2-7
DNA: TGCGCCAGCAGATCCGGCGGCTCCTACGAGCAGTACTTC
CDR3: CASRSGGSYEQYF

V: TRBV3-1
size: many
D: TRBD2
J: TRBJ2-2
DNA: TGTGCCAGCAGAGATAGACTAGCGGGGGAGAACACCGGGGAGCTGTTTTTT
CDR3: CASRDRLAGENTGELFF

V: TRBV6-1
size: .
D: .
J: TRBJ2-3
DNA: TGTGCCAGCAGGGATTGGACAGATCCGCAGTATTTT
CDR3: CASRDWTDPQYF

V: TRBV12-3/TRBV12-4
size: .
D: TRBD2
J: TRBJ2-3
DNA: TGTGCCAGCAGTTGGGGGGGTTCGGGCTCGGGAGATACGCAGTATTTT
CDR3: CASSWGGSGSGDTQYF

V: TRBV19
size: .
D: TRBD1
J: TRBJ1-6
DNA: TGTGCCAGTACCCCGGGGCGACAGGGCCTCAATTCACCCCTCCACTTT
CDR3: CASTPGRQGLNSPLHF

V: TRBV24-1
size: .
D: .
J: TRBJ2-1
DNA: TGTGCCACCAGTGATTCCCACATCAATGAGCAGTTCTTC
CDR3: CATSDSHINEQFF

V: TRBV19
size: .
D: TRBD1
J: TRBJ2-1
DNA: TGTGCCAGTAGTACCCAGGGGGCCTACAATGAGCAGTTCTTC
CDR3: CASSTQGAYNEQFF

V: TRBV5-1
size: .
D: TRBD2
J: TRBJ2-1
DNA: TGCGCCAGCAGCCGGCCGGGACTAGCGGACAATGAGCAGTTCTTC
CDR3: CASSRPGLADNEQFF